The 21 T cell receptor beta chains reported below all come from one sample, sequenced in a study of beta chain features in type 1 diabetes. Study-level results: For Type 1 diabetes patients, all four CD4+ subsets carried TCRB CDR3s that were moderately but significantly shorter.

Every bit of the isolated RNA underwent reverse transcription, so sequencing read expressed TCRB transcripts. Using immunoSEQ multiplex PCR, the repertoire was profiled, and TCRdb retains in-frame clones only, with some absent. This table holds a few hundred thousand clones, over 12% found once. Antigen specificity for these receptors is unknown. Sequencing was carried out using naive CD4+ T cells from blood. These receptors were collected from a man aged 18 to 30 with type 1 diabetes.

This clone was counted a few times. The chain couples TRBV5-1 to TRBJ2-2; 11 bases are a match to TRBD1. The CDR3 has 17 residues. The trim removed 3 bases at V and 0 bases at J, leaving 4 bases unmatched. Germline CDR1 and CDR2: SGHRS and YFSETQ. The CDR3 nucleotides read TGCGCCAGCAGCTCCAGGACAGGGGGCACGAACACCGGGGAGCTGTTTTTT. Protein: CASSSRTGGTNTGELFF.

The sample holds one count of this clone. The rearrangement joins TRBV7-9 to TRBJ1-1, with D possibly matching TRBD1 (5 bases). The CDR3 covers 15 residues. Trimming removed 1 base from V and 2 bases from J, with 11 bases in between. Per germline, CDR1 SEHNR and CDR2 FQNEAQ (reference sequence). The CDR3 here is CASSLGGRVNTEAFF. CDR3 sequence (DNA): TGTGCCAGCAGCTTAGGCGGCAGGGTTAACACTGAAGCTTTCTTT. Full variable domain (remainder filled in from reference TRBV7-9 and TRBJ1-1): DTGVSQNPRHKITKRGQNVTFRCDPISEHNRLYWYRQTLGQGPEFLTYFQNEAQLEKSRLLSDRFSAERPKGSFSTLEIQRTEQGDSAMYLCASSLGGRVNTEAFFGQGTRLTVV.

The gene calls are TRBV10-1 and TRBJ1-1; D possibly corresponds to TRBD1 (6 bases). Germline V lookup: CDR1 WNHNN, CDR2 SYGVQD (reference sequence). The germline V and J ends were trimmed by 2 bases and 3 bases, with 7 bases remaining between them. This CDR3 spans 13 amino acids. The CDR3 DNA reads TGCGCCAGCAGTGAGAGGGGGTACACTGAAGCTTTCTTT. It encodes CASSERGYTEAFF.

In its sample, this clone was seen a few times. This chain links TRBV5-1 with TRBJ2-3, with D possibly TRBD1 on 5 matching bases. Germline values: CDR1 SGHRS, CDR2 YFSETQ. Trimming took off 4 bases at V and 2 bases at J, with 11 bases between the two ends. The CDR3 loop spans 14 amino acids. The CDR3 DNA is TGCGCCAGCAGCCAAGACAGCTTCACAGATACGCAGTATTTT. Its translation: CASSQDSFTDTQYF.

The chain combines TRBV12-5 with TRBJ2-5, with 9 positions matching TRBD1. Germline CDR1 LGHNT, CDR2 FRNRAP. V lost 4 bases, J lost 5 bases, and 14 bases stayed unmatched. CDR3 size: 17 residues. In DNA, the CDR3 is TGTGCTAGTGGTTCCCTCCGGGACAGGGAGTACGTGGAGACCCAGTACTTC. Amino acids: CASGSLRDREYVETQYF.

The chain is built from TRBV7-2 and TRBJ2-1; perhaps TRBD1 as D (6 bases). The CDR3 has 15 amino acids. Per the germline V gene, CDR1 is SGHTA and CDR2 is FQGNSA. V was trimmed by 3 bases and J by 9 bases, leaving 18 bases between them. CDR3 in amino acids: CASSFQWGRGGEQFF. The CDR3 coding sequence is TGTGCCAGCAGCTTCCAATGGGGGAGAGGGGGTGAGCAGTTCTTC.

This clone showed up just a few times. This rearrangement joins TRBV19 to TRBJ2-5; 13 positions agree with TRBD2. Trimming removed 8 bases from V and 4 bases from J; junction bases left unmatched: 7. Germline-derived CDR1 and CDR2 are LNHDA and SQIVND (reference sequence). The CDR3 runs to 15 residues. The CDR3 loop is CASAGLAGAVETQYF. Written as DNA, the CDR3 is TGTGCCAGTGCTGGACTAGCGGGAGCCGTAGAGACCCAGTACTTC. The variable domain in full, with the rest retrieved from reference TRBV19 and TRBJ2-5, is DGGITQSPKYLFRKEGQNVTLSCEQNLNHDAMYWYRQDPGQGLRLIYYSQIVNDFQKGDIAEGYSVSREKKESFPLTVTSAQKNPTAFYLCASAGLAGAVETQYFGPGTRLLVL.

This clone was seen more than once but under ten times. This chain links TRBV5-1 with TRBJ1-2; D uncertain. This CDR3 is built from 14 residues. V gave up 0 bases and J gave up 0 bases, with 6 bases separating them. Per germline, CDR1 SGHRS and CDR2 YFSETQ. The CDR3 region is CASSLGEANYGYTF. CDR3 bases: TGCGCCAGCAGCTTGGGGGAGGCTAACTATGGCTACACCTTC. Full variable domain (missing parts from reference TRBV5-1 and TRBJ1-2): KAGVTQTPRYLIKTRGQQVTLSCSPISGHRSVSWYQQTPGQGLQFLFEYFSETQRNKGNFPGRFSGRQFSNSRSEMNVSTLELGDSALYLCASSLGEANYGYTFGSGTRLTVV.

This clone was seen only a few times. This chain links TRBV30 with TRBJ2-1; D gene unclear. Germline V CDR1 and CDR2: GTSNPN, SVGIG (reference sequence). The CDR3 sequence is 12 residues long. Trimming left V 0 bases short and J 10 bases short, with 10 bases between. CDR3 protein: CAWSVSANEQFF. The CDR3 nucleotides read TGTGCCTGGAGTGTATCAGCGAACGAGCAGTTCTTC. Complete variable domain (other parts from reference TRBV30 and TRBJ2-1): SQTIHQWPATLVQPVGSPLSLECTVEGTSNPNLYWYRQAAGRGLQLLFYSVGIGQISSEVPQNLSASRPQDRQFILSSKKLLLSDSGFYLCAWSVSANEQFFGPGTRLTVL.

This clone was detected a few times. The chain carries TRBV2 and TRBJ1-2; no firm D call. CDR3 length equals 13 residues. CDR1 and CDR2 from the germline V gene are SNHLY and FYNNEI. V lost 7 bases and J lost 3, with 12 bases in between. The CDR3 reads CASNPGLDYGYTF. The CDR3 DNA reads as TGTGCCAGCAACCCTGGACTCGACTATGGCTACACCTTC.

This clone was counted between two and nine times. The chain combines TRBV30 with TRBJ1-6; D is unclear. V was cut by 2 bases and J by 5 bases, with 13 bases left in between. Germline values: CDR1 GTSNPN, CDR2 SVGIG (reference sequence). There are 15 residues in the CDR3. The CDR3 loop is CAWSLRRVHNSPLHF. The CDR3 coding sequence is TGTGCCTGGAGTTTAAGGAGGGTGCATAATTCACCCCTCCACTTT.

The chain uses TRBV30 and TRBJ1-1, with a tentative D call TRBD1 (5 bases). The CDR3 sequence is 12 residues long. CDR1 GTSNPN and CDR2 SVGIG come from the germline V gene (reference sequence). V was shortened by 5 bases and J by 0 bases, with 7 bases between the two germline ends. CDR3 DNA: TGTGCCTGGGCCAGGGTGAACACTGAAGCTTTCTTT. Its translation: CAWARVNTEAFF.

CDR3 nucleotide sequence: TGTGCCAGCAGCCCCCGCACAGGGCGGCTTATGTACTTC. It specifies CASSPRTGRLMYF. The chain has TRBV7-2 and TRBJ2-7; a possible D gene is TRBD1 (6 bases). Germline V gives CDR1 SGHTA, CDR2 FQGNSA. The CDR3 runs to 13 residues. The V end lost 5 bases, the J end lost 12 bases, and 20 bases lay between the germline ends.

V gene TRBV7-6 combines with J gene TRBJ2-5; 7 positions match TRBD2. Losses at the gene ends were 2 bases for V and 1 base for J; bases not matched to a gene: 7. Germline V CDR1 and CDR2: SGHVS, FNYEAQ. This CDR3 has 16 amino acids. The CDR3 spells CASSLRSPSGQETQYF. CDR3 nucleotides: TGTGCCAGCAGCTTAAGGTCGCCTAGCGGCCAAGAGACCCAGTACTTC.

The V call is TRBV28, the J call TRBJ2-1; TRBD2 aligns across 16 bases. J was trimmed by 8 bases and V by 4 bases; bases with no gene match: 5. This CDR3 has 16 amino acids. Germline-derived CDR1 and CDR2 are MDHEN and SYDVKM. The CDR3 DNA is TGTGCCAGCAGTTACGGTGGGACTAGCGGGAGGGATGAGCAGTTCTTC. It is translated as CASSYGGTSGRDEQFF.

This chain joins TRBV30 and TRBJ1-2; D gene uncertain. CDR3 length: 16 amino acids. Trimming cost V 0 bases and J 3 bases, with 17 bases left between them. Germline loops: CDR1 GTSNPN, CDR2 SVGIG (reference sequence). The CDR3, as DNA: TGTGCCTGGAGTGTTAGAGGGAGGTTGTGGGACTATGGCTACACCTTC. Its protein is CAWSVRGRLWDYGYTF. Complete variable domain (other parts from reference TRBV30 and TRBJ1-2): SQTIHQWPATLVQPVGSPLSLECTVEGTSNPNLYWYRQAAGRGLQLLFYSVGIGQISSEVPQNLSASRPQDRQFILSSKKLLLSDSGFYLCAWSVRGRLWDYGYTFGSGTRLTVV.

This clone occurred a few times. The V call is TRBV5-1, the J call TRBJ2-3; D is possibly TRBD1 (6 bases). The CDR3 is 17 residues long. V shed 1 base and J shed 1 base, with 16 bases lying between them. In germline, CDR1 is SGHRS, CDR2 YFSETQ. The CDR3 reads CASSLFGQTVGTDTQYF. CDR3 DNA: TGCGCCAGCAGCTTGTTTGGACAGACAGTCGGCACAGATACGCAGTATTTT.

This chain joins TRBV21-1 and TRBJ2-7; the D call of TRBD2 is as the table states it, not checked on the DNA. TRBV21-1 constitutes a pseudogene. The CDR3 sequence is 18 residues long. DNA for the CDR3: TGTGCCAGCAGCTTACCGGACGGTGGGACTAGCGGGAGTTACGAGCAGTACTTC. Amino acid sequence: CASSLPDGGTSGSYEQYF.

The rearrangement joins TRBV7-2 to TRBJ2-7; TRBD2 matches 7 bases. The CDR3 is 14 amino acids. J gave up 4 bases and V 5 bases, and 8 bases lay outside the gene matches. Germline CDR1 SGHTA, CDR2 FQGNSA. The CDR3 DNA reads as TGTGCCAGCAGCCACGGCGGGAGCAGTTACGAGCAGTACTTC. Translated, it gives CASSHGGSSYEQYF.

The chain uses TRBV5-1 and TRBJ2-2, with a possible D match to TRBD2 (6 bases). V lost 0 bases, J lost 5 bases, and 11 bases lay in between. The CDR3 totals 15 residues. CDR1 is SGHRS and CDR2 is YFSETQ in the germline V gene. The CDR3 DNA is TGCGCCAGCAGCTTGGATAGCGGAGAAACCGGGGAGCTGTTTTTT. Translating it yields CASSLDSGETGELFF.

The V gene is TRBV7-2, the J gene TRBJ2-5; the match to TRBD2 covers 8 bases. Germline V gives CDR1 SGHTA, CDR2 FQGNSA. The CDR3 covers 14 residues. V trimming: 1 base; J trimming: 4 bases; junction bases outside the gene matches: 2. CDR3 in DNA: TGTGCCAGCAGCTTAGGCGGGGGGACAGAGACCCAGTACTTC. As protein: CASSLGGGTETQYF.